One sample yielded the 11 T cell receptor beta chains listed below, sequenced in a study of T-cell memory formation after mild COVID-19. Using its own MiXCR run on the 5' RACE reads, TCRdb lists one record per CDR3 protein. In the table there are 270,000 or so distinct CDR3 sequences, 16% of which are singletons. Sequencing input: PBMCs or a T cell subset sorted from them (not recorded which). These receptors all come from a man aged 18 to 29 who had mild COVID-19 (a few samples of this study predate the infection). Cell type and time point are not known.

A few counts support this clonotype. The V call is TRBV30, the J call TRBJ2-6; D assignment may be TRBD1 or TRBD2 (5 bases each). This CDR3 spans 15 amino acids. V lost 0 bases, J lost 2 bases, and 8 bases lay in between. The germline CDR1 and CDR2 sequences are GTSNPN and SVGIG (reference sequence). For the CDR3, the DNA is TGTGCCTGGAGTGTAAGGGACCCTGGGGCCAACGTCCTGACTTTC. Translating it yields CAWSVRDPGANVLTF.

This clonotype was picked up one time. The rearrangement uses TRBV15 and TRBJ1-1; unclear D gene. The CDR3 is made up of 14 amino acids. Germline V gene lookup returns CDR1 LNHNV and CDR2 YYDKDF (reference sequence). The germline V and J ends were trimmed by 3 bases and 4 bases, with 12 bases remaining between them. CDR3 nucleotides: TGTGCCACCAGCAGTAACATAGGTGGCACTGAAGCTTTCTTT. It yields the protein CATSSNIGGTEAFF. Full variable domain (rest looked up from reference TRBV15 and TRBJ1-1): DAMVIQNPRYQVTQFGKPVTLSCSQTLNHNVMYWYQQKSSQAPKLLFHYYDKDFNNEADTPDNFQSRRPNTSFCFLDIRSPGLGDTAMYLCATSSNIGGTEAFFGQGTRLTVV.

This clonotype was counted between two and nine times. V is TRBV28 and J is TRBJ2-1; D is uncertain. CDR3 size: 13 residues. Trimming took off 7 bases at V and 5 bases at J, with 12 bases between the two ends. The V gene's germline CDR1 is MDHEN and CDR2 SYDVKM. As DNA, the CDR3 is TGTGCCAGCACCTTAGTCGGGCACAATGAGCAGTTCTTC. Translated, it gives CASTLVGHNEQFF.

This clonotype was counted only a few times. V gene TRBV28 combines with J gene TRBJ2-2; D assignment may be TRBD1 or TRBD2 (5 bases each). Germline values: CDR1 MDHEN, CDR2 SYDVKM. V lost 2 bases and J lost 6, with 10 bases in between. The CDR3 has 14 residues. DNA for the CDR3: TGTGCCAGCAGTTTACCCAGGGACGCCGGGGAGCTGTTTTTT. This sequence encodes CASSLPRDAGELFF.

This clonotype occurred a few times. The V and J genes are TRBV11-1 and TRBJ1-4; D unclear. Germline CDR1 SGHAT, CDR2 FQDESV (reference sequence). Trimming took off 3 bases at V and 2 bases at J, with 10 bases between the two ends. The CDR3 totals 15 residues. Written as DNA, the CDR3 is TGTGCCAGCAGCTTGGATAGATGGACTAATGAAAAACTGTTTTTT. Protein product: CASSLDRWTNEKLFF.

The chain is built from TRBV5-1 and TRBJ2-3; TRBD2 matches 8 bases. Germline CDR1 and CDR2: SGHRS and YFSETQ. J gave up 0 bases and V 0 bases, and 3 bases lay outside the gene matches. This CDR3 region has 16 residues. The CDR3, as DNA: TGCGCCAGCAGCTTGGAACTAGCGGACAGCACAGATACGCAGTATTTT. This translates into CASSLELADSTDTQYF.

This clonotype was found a few times. A read error may account for a junction end that differs from germline. The chain uses TRBV10-2 and TRBJ2-5; D ambiguous. Germline loops: CDR1 WSHSY, CDR2 SAAADI. This CDR3 contains 12 residues. The CDR3 nucleotides read TGCGCCAGCTGTGAGGACCGAGAGACCCAGTACTTC. It yields the protein CASCEDRETQYF.

The V and J genes are TRBV5-6 and TRBJ2-1; TRBD2 agrees at 9 bases. The CDR3 runs 16 residues. The ends lost 4 bases at V and 1 base at J; junction bases unmatched: 6. CDR1 and CDR2 (germline): SGHDT, YYEEEE. Written as DNA, the CDR3 is TGTGCCAGCAGCAGACGACTAGCGGCTTCCTACAATGAGCAGTTCTTC. Residues: CASSRRLAASYNEQFF.

The chain uses TRBV7-9 and TRBJ2-2; TRBD2 is a possible D gene (5 bases). Germline V gene lookup returns CDR1 SEHNR and CDR2 FQNEAQ (reference sequence). Trimming stripped 3 bases from V and 4 bases from J, with 6 bases between. The CDR3 is 13 amino acids. CDR3 nucleotide sequence: TGTGCCAGCAGCTTTAGCGTCACCGGGGAGCTGTTTTTT. Translating gives CASSFSVTGELFF.

The table lists this clonotype with many counts. The chain couples TRBV7-3 to TRBJ2-3, with D possibly matching TRBD1 (6 bases). With 3 bases removed from V and 2 bases from J, the gap between germline ends came to 9 bases. Germline CDR1 SGHTA, CDR2 FQGTGA. CDR3 size: 14 residues. The CDR3 reads CASSFQGHTDTQYF. CDR3 coding DNA: TGTGCCAGCAGCTTCCAGGGACACACAGATACGCAGTATTTT.

The J gene is TRBJ2-5, the V gene TRBV6-5, with D maybe TRBD1 (5 bases). This CDR3 has 14 residues. CDR1 MNHEY and CDR2 SVGAGI come from the germline V gene. With 0 bases removed from V and 3 bases from J, the gap between germline ends came to 8 bases. CDR3 sequence: CASSYSFREETQYF. In DNA, the CDR3 is TGTGCCAGCAGTTACTCTTTCAGGGAAGAGACCCAGTACTTC.